The sequence of this T cell receptor (beta chain) was determined in a study of blood T cell repertoires in COVID-19. At the level of the study: Sources were T cells, B-cell-depleted T cells, or PBMCs; the material itself was cDNA or gDNA.

The ends were cut back, 7 bases at V and 4 bases at J, with 19 bases in the middle. The CDR3 contains 15 residues. CDR1 is SEHNR and CDR2 is FQNEAQ in the germline V gene (reference sequence). In the original analysis: Reference gene primer amplification in the assay estimated nucleated cell counts. Profiled with immunoSEQ multiplex PCR; TCRdb holds only in-frame clones, not every one. Clone size and the V and J calls come from that table; the DNA yielded D and trimming. There are about 380,000 clones in the sample; more than 75% occur only once, and about 1.1% lies in the top ten. Source material: PBMCs or T cells enriched from blood (not recorded which). The source of this sequence is a woman between 18 and 29 years old who had recovered from COVID-19. V is TRBV7-9 and J is TRBJ1-1; perhaps TRBD1 as D (6 bases). The CDR3, as DNA: TGTGCCAGCACCCTTAGAGGGGACATGAGCACTGAAGCTTTCTTT. It codes for CASTLRGDMSTEAFF.